This T cell receptor beta chain was documented in a study of technical replicates of blood from several donors (dated by TCRdb to between 2016 and 2019). Worth noting for this clone: Its cognate antigen has yet to be identified. There are no base qualities to consult, and no much larger clone falls within one base.

V lost 0 bases and J lost 4 bases; the stretch between them is 7 bases long. The germline V gene sets CDR1 to SGDLS and CDR2 to YYNGEE. From its cysteine to its phenylalanine, the CDR3 spans 14 amino acids. The CDR3 DNA has 42 bases and is translated from base 1. Libraries came from the immunoSEQ multiplex PCR assay. TCRdb carries this immuneACCESS record with in-frame sequences only. Its versions omit some clonotypes, under half of them owing to an unresolved V gene in the studies checked, with the rest unexplained. This sample lists 55,000 to 70,000 clones; under 90% were detected once. Clones ranked in the top ten supply around 4.4% of the sample.

The V and J genes are TRBV9 and TRBJ2-2; the D gene is not confidently resolved. This TCR came from a human donor in good health. Some clones in this sample may be carry-over from other donors' samples. The source material was PBMCs. The CDR3 protein is CASSVGGVTGELFF. The DNA sequence reads TGTGCCAGCAGCGTAGGAGGTGTCACCGGGGAGCTGTTTTTT.